This entry lists 18 T cell receptor beta chains sequenced from one sample in a study of OX40 agonist ivuxolimab in advanced cancers. Profiled with immunoSEQ multiplex PCR; TCRdb holds only in-frame clones, not every one. The sample shows 50,000 to 75,000 clones, roughly four fifths of them seen only once. The starting material was CD4+ or CD8+ T cells sorted from blood, obtained in a trial of the OX40 agonist ivuxolimab. All receptors come from an adult with an advanced solid tumor such as melanoma, head and neck, liver or kidney cancer.

This chain links TRBV11-3 with TRBJ1-1; the D gene is possibly TRBD1 (6 bases). V shed 1 base and J shed 2 bases, with 14 bases lying between them. This CDR3 comprises 16 residues. From germline, CDR1 is SGHNT and CDR2 YENEEA. The CDR3 DNA is TGTGCCAGCAGCTTAGGGGCCGACAGGAAAAACACTGAAGCTTTCTTT. This sequence encodes CASSLGADRKNTEAFF.

This chain links TRBV6-6 with TRBJ2-6; D unresolved. V was trimmed by 8 bases and J by 0 bases, leaving 8 bases between them. This CDR3 comprises 14 residues. Germline CDR1 MNHNY, CDR2 SVGAGI (reference sequence). CDR3 sequence reads: CASSGNSGANVLTF. The CDR3 DNA sequence: TGTGCCAGCTCCGGCAACTCTGGGGCCAACGTCCTGACTTTC.

The V and J genes are TRBV6-1 and TRBJ2-6; TRBD2 might be the D (5 bases). V was trimmed by 2 bases and J by 4 bases, leaving 15 bases between them. CDR3 size: 17 residues. Germline CDR1 is MNHNS and CDR2 is SASEGT. The CDR3 bases are TGTGCCAGCAGTGAACGGACTTCTTCCACGGGGGCCAACGTCCTGACTTTC. Protein sequence: CASSERTSSTGANVLTF.

The CDR3 DNA is TGTGCCAGCAGCGTTCCGACTAGCGGACTCACAGATACGCAGTATTTT. Its protein is CASSVPTSGLTDTQYF. The J gene is TRBJ2-3, the V gene TRBV9; 9 positions agree with TRBD2. V was pared by 2 bases and J by 2 bases, with 6 bases of the junction left unmatched. Germline loops: CDR1 SGDLS, CDR2 YYNGEE. There are 16 residues in the CDR3.

The genes are TRBV5-1 and TRBJ1-3; D gene uncertain. CDR1 and CDR2 (germline): SGHRS, YFSETQ. The CDR3 covers 16 residues. Trimming removed 0 bases from V and 0 bases from J, with 10 bases in between. The CDR3 loop reads CASSLEFGNSGNTIYF. Here the CDR3 DNA reads TGCGCCAGCAGCTTGGAGTTCGGGAACTCTGGAAACACCATATATTTT. The variable domain in full, with the rest retrieved from reference TRBV5-1 and TRBJ1-3, is KAGVTQTPRYLIKTRGQQVTLSCSPISGHRSVSWYQQTPGQGLQFLFEYFSETQRNKGNFPGRFSGRQFSNSRSEMNVSTLELGDSALYLCASSLEFGNSGNTIYFGEGSWLTVV.

The genes are TRBV5-6 and TRBJ2-3; a weak D match, TRBD2 (5 bases). CDR1 and CDR2 (germline): SGHDT, YYEEEE. The CDR3 covers 15 residues. Trimming left V 0 bases short and J 4 bases short, with 12 bases between. CDR3 loop: CASSLAPSMPDTQYF. CDR3 in DNA: TGTGCCAGCAGCTTGGCCCCTAGCATGCCAGATACGCAGTATTTT.

This chain's CDR3 is CASKEGGVQPDTQYF. CDR3 DNA sequence: TGTGCCAGCAAGGAGGGGGGTGTTCAGCCAGATACGCAGTATTTT. V and J are TRBV7-2 and TRBJ2-3; tentatively, D is TRBD1 or TRBD2 (6 bases each). Germline CDR1 is SGHTA and CDR2 is FQGNSA. The CDR3 length is 15 residues. V lost 7 bases and J lost 4, with 18 bases in between.

Only one count was recorded for this clone. The chain carries TRBV7-2 and TRBJ2-3; D might be TRBD1 or TRBD2, each matching 5 bases. V gave up 3 bases and J gave up 0 bases, with 10 bases separating them. Germline V gene lookup returns CDR1 SGHTA and CDR2 FQGNSA. The CDR3 is 15 residues long. The CDR3 here is CASSLYGTSTDTQYF. Written as DNA, the CDR3 is TGTGCCAGCAGCTTGTATGGGACCAGCACAGATACGCAGTATTTT.

The chain has TRBV5-1 and TRBJ2-3, with TRBD1 identical over 7 bases. The length of the CDR3 is 17 residues. Trimming removed 1 base from V and 1 base from J; junction bases left unmatched: 9. From germline, CDR1 is SGHRS and CDR2 YFSETQ. For the CDR3, the DNA is TGCGCCAGCAGCTTGTGGAAATCCGGGACAGGCACAGATACGCAGTATTTT. Encoded protein: CASSLWKSGTGTDTQYF.

V gene TRBV5-4 combines with J gene TRBJ2-6; D unresolved. Germline loops: CDR1 SGHNT, CDR2 YYREEE (reference sequence). The ends were cut back, 0 bases at V and 4 bases at J, with 8 bases in the middle. This CDR3 region has 15 residues. CDR3 in DNA: TGTGCCAGCAGCTTGGTACTTCCCGGGGCCAACGTCCTGACTTTC. It yields the protein CASSLVLPGANVLTF.

V is TRBV30 and J is TRBJ1-2; tentatively, D is TRBD1 (5 bases). This CDR3 is built from 13 residues. Germline CDR1 and CDR2: GTSNPN and SVGIG (reference sequence). CDR3 DNA sequence: TGTGGAGCGGCGGGGCAAATCTATGTCGGCTACACCTTC. Amino acids: CGAAGQIYVGYTF. Together with reference TRBV30 and TRBJ1-2, the CDR3 gives the full variable domain: SQTIHQWPATLVQPVGSPLSLECTVEGTSNPNLYWYRQAAGRGLQLLFYSVGIGQISSEVPQNLSASRPQDRQFILSSKKLLLSDSGFYLCGAAGQIYVGYTFGSGTRLTVV.

J is TRBJ2-6 and V is TRBV4-2; D unclear. The CDR3 runs 15 residues. The germline V and J ends were trimmed by 1 base and 0 bases, with 4 bases remaining between them. CDR1 is LGHNA and CDR2 is YNFKEQ in the germline V gene. The CDR3 DNA sequence: TGTGCCAGCAGCCAAGCTCTCTCTGGGGCCAACGTCCTGACTTTC. This gives the protein CASSQALSGANVLTF.

This clone was seen once. V and J are TRBV6-6 and TRBJ1-5, with 7 bases matching TRBD1. There are 16 residues in the CDR3. V dropped 7 bases and J dropped 6; count of bases not matched to a gene: 15. Germline V gives CDR1 MNHNY, CDR2 SVGAGI (reference sequence). The CDR3 bases are TGTGCCAGCAAGGTTTCCGTGACAGGGAGTTTTCAGCCCCAGCATTTT. Protein product: CASKVSVTGSFQPQHF.

The gene calls are TRBV5-1 and TRBJ1-4; D unresolved. Germline CDR1 SGHRS, CDR2 YFSETQ. This CDR3 is 15 amino acids long. V gave up 1 base and J gave up 8 bases, with 15 bases separating them. CDR3: CASSLLGTYEEKLFF. CDR3 coding DNA: TGCGCCAGCAGCTTGTTAGGTACCTATGAGGAAAAACTGTTTTTT. The complete variable domain, with remaining parts taken from reference TRBV5-1 and TRBJ1-4, reads KAGVTQTPRYLIKTRGQQVTLSCSPISGHRSVSWYQQTPGQGLQFLFEYFSETQRNKGNFPGRFSGRQFSNSRSEMNVSTLELGDSALYLCASSLLGTYEEKLFFGSGTQLSVL.

The sample holds one count of this clone. CDR3 protein: CASSLQGDEQFF. The CDR3 region has the DNA TGCGCCAGCAGCCTACAGGGCGATGAGCAGTTCTTC. The chain is built from TRBV5-1 and TRBJ2-1; a weak D match, TRBD1 (6 bases). There are 12 residues in the CDR3. Germline V lookup: CDR1 SGHRS, CDR2 YFSETQ. The ends were cut back, 4 bases at V and 8 bases at J, with 10 bases in the middle. The full variable domain, rest sourced from reference TRBV5-1 and TRBJ2-1, is KAGVTQTPRYLIKTRGQQVTLSCSPISGHRSVSWYQQTPGQGLQFLFEYFSETQRNKGNFPGRFSGRQFSNSRSEMNVSTLELGDSALYLCASSLQGDEQFFGPGTRLTVL.

V is TRBV6-1 and J is TRBJ1-2; D perhaps matches TRBD1 (6 bases). The CDR3 is 12 amino acids. Germline V gene sequence: CDR1 MNHNS, CDR2 SASEGT. V shed 5 bases and J shed 8 bases, with 12 bases lying between them. DNA of the CDR3: TGTGCCAGCAGTTGGCAGGGGAGCGGCTACACCTTC. It translates to CASSWQGSGYTF.

This sequence joins TRBV4-1 and TRBJ1-1; D possibly corresponds to TRBD1 (6 bases). Germline V gene data show CDR1 as MGHRA and CDR2 as YSYEKL. The CDR3 covers 15 residues. Trimming removed 5 bases from V and 6 bases from J, with 19 bases in between. CDR3 protein: CASSSPGGGSAEAFF. The CDR3 region has the DNA TGCGCCAGCAGCTCGCCGGGGGGCGGGAGTGCTGAAGCTTTCTTT.

This clone was counted only a few times. Other nucleotide sequences from this sample produce the same CDR3. V and J are TRBV11-2 and TRBJ1-1; the D is unclear. Between the trimmed V and J ends, which lost 1 base and 0 bases, there was a span of 3 bases. This CDR3 has 13 residues. The germline V gene has CDR1 SGHAT and CDR2 FQNNGV. CDR3 in amino acids: CASSLGLNTEAFF. The DNA for the CDR3 is TGTGCCAGCAGCTTAGGGTTGAACACTGAAGCTTTCTTT.